Listed below are T cell receptor beta chains from one sample, sequenced in a study of CD4 and CD8 cells across lung adenocarcinoma regions. In TCRdb, the PCR reads were re-called with MiXCR into one record per CDR3 protein. The sample includes roughly 11,000 distinct CDR3 sequences, about 56% of them seen just once. Sequenced: CD8+ T cells from the center of a lung tumor. These receptors all come from a female donor with lung adenocarcinoma. The CD4 and CD8 labels of this study may be unreliable. Both conserved end residues are part of each CDR3. A D gene is named only where the DNA matches it firmly. Clone size is shown for a subset of rows, as once, few, many or a class of expanded clone.

V gene,D gene,J gene,clone size,CDR3 DNA,CDR3 protein
TRBV9,TRBD2,TRBJ2-5,NA,TGTGCCAGCAGCTACGGGTTAGCGGGGGCCCGGGAGACCCAGTACTTC,CASSYGLAGARETQYF
TRBV6-1,TRBD2,TRBJ2-1,NA,TGTGCCAGCAGTGAATGGCTAGCGGGAACCTACAATGAGCAGTTCTTC,CASSEWLAGTYNEQFF
TRBV4-1,NA,TRBJ1-1,NA,TGCGCCAGCAGCCCCGATTGGAGCACTGAAGCTTTCTTT,CASSPDWSTEAFF
TRBV10-1,NA,TRBJ2-1,large,TGCGCCAGCAGTGAAGGAAATTTGGACAATGAGCAGTTCTTC,CASSEGNLDNEQFF
TRBV6-5,NA,TRBJ1-2,NA,TGTGCCAGCAGTTACTCGAGCGGGTTAGATGGCTACACCTTC,CASSYSSGLDGYTF
TRBV25-1,NA,TRBJ1-1,NA,TGTGCCAGCAGTGAATACACTGAAGCTTTCTTT,CASSEYTEAFF
TRBV6-1,NA,TRBJ2-4,NA,TGCGCGGGCATGTGTAGCACAGACATTCAGTACTTT,CAGMCSTDIQYF
TRBV6-1,NA,TRBJ2-1,few,TGTGCCAGCAGACGTCCTGGTCGCTACAATGAGCAGTTCTTC,CASRRPGRYNEQFF
TRBV6-1,NA,TRBJ2-1,NA,TGTGCCAGCAGTGGTGATAACGGCATGAACAATGAGCAGTTCTTC,CASSGDNGMNNEQFF
TRBV4-1,TRBD2,TRBJ2-1,NA,TGCGCCAGCAGCCAGGCTCGGACTAGTACCTACAATGAGCAGTTCTTC,CASSQARTSTYNEQFF
TRBV6-1,TRBD1,TRBJ2-3,NA,TGTGCCAGCAGCCTTGGGACAGGGAGCGCAGATACGCAGTATTTT,CASSLGTGSADTQYF
TRBV6-5,NA,TRBJ2-7,NA,TGTGCCAGCAGTTACGGGGCAAGGGGGTTTGGGCACGAGCAGTACTTC,CASSYGARGFGHEQYF
TRBV27,NA,TRBJ1-4,NA,TGTGCCAGCAGATCCTCCAGGGTCAATGAAAAACTGTTTTTT,CASRSSRVNEKLFF
TRBV10-2,NA,TRBJ1-2,medium-sized,TGCGCCAGCAGTGAGCTCCGACAGGAAAACTATGGCTACACCTTC,CASSELRQENYGYTF
TRBV6-1,NA,TRBJ2-2,NA,TGTGCCAGCAGCCGAACCGGGGAGCTGTTTTTT,CASSRTGELFF
TRBV27,NA,TRBJ2-3,NA,TGTGCCAGCGGGGTCCACGAGGGCCCTAACACAGAGACCCAGTATTTT,CASGVHEGPNTETQYF
TRBV6-1,NA,TRBJ1-2,many,TGTGCCAGCACCGGGGGGGGTGTCTATGGCTACACCTTC,CASTGGGVYGYTF
TRBV7-3,NA,TRBJ2-5,once,TGTGCCAGCAGCTTAAATGGGAGACAGACCCAGTACTTC,CASSLNGRQTQYF
TRBV10-1,TRBD2,TRBJ2-3,many,TGCGCCAGCAGTGAATACCCTAGCGGGGTCCCAGATACGCAGTATTTT,CASSEYPSGVPDTQYF
TRBV10-3,TRBD2,TRBJ2-1,NA,TGTGCCACCGCGGGGGTGCGGGGGATCAATGAGCAGTTCTTC,CATAGVRGINEQFF
TRBV6-1,NA,TRBJ2-5,NA,TGTGCCAGCAGGGAGACCGGCGGCTGTAACACAGATACCCAGTACTTC,CASRETGGCNTDTQYF
TRBV6-1,NA,TRBJ2-5,hyperexpanded,TGTGCCAGCAGTGAATATTTGACTTTAGGGGGGACCCAGTACTTC,CASSEYLTLGGTQYF
TRBV12-3/TRBV12-4,NA,TRBJ2-4,many,TGTGCCAGCAGTTTATCAGCCAAAAACATTCAGTACTTC,CASSLSAKNIQYF
TRBV6-1,NA,TRBJ1-2,NA,TGTGCCAGCAGTGAATATGGCAGGGAGGATGGCTACACCTTC,CASSEYGREDGYTF
TRBV10-2,NA,TRBJ2-1,NA,TGCGCCAGCAGTGAGTTTGGGGGGAGCGGCTCCTACAATGAGCAGTTCTTC,CASSEFGGSGSYNEQFF